This T cell receptor beta chain stems from a study of blood T cells in healthy people across ages. Using a J-beta primer mix together with a sample-barcoded 5' primer, a second PCR was run for about 6 to 11 cycles. Every sample produced at least 2.5 million CDR3-containing paired-end reads. MiXCR, run by TCRdb on the 5' RACE reads, gives a single entry per CDR3 protein. Here the sample spans over 1,200,000 distinct CDR3 sequences, around 55% being singletons. General study points: Diversity was higher, and naive CD4+ cells more numerous, in long-lived donors than in aged donors. Older age went with lower TCR beta diversity per million T cells, in a roughly linear way.

Individuals who donated were healthy Caucasians from Russia aged roughly 6 to 95. This CDR3 spans 14 amino acids. Germline V CDR1 and CDR2: DFQATT, SNEGSKA (reference sequence). V lost 3 bases and J 7 bases, leaving 16 bases between the germline ends. On this clonotype: Antigen: not known.

The TCR sequence derives from a man younger than 35 in good health. This chain uses TRBV20-1 with TRBJ2-1, with D perhaps matching TRBD2 (5 bases). Sequenced input: blood. DNA of the CDR3: TGCAGTGCTAGCGGGATGATTCTGGAGAATGAGCAGTTCTTC. Its translation is CSASGMILENEQFF.